This T cell receptor beta chain was sequenced in a study of long-term antiretroviral therapy in people with HIV. CDR1 is PRHDT, CDR2 FYEKMQ, per germline (reference sequence). Trimming stripped 5 bases from V and 0 bases from J, with 11 bases between. The CDR3 runs 15 residues. Concerning this clone: Its specificity is not known.

It was version v3.0 of the immunoSEQ assay that was run at survey level. Assay: immunoSEQ multiplex PCR; the TCRdb copy retains only in-frame clones and omits some. The sample has tens of thousands of clones; 84% are singletons. Study-wide results and caveats: In samples taken after ART, diversity increased but remained below transplant donor control levels. Blood in the study was drawn between the mid-2000s and the late 2010s, possibly under older ART regimens, which may be less effective than current ones. Control repertoires displayed wider CDR3 length ranges than the HIV repertoires.

Sequences were derived from unsorted PBMCs, sampled 3 years after starting antiretroviral therapy. The source is a man aged 50-59 years with HIV. The chain is built from TRBV13 and TRBJ2-1; TRBD2 is a possible D gene (6 bases). The CDR3 DNA follows: TGTGCCAGCAGCCCCCGGGGGAGCTCCTACAATGAGCAGTTCTTC. It is translated as CASSPRGSSYNEQFF.